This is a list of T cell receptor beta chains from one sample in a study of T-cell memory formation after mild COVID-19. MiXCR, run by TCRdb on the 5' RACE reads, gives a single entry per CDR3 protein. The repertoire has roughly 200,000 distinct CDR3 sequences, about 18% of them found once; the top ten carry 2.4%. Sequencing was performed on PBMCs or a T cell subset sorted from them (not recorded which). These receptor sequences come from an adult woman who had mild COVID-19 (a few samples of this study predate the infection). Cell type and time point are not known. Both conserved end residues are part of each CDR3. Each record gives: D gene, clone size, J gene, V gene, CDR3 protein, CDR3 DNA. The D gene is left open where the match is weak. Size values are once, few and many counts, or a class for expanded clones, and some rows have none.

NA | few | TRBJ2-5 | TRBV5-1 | CASKIPGGTPQETQYF | TGCGCCAGCAAAATCCCCGGTGGTACCCCGCAAGAGACCCAGTACTTC
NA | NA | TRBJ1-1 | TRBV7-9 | CASSGQTDAEAFF | TGTGCCAGCAGCGGACAGACGGACGCTGAAGCTTTCTTT
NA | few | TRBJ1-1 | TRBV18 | CASSPVADLMNTEAFF | TGTGCCAGCTCACCTGTAGCGGACCTCATGAACACTGAAGCTTTCTTT
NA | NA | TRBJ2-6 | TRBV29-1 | CSGGSQGGANVLTF | TGCAGCGGTGGGTCACAGGGAGGGGCCAACGTCCTGACTTTC
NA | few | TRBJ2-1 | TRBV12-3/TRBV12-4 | CASRERTSYNEQFF | TGTGCCAGCAGGGAGCGAACCTCCTACAATGAGCAGTTCTTC
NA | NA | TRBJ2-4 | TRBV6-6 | CASSYGQGRKNIQYF | TGTGCCAGCAGTTACGGGCAGGGCCGAAAAAACATTCAGTACTTC
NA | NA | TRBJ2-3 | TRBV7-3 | CASSSSRTVPDTQYF | TGTGCCAGCAGCTCGAGCAGGACAGTCCCAGATACGCAGTATTTT
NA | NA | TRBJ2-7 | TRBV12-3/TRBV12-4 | CASSLTLGPYEQYF | TGTGCCAGCAGTTTAACACTGGGCCCCTACGAGCAGTACTTC
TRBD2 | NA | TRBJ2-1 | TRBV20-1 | CSAIASGTSGRNEQFF | TGCAGTGCTATAGCCTCCGGGACTAGCGGGAGGAATGAGCAGTTCTTC
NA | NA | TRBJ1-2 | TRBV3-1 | CASSDGRVYGYTF | TGTGCCAGCAGCGACGGACGGGTCTATGGCTACACCTTC
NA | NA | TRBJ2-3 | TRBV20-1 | CSASLWAVEGADTQYF | TGCAGTGCTAGTCTATGGGCGGTCGAGGGAGCAGATACGCAGTATTTT
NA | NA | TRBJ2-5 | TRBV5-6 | CASTRGDVTTQYF | TGTGCCAGCACCAGGGGGGACGTGACGACCCAGTACTTC
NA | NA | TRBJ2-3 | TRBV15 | CATSRVADTQYF | TGTGCCACCAGCAGAGTGGCAGATACGCAGTATTTT
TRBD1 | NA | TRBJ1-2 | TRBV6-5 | CASSYSIGQGVYGYTF | TGTGCCAGCAGTTACTCGATAGGACAGGGGGTTTATGGCTACACCTTC
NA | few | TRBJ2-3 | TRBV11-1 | CASSPGGPGDTQYF | TGTGCCAGCAGCCCTGGGGGGCCGGGAGATACGCAGTATTTT
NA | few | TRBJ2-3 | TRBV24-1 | CATSVDGARDTQYF | TGTGCCACCAGTGTGGACGGAGCCAGGGATACGCAGTATTTT
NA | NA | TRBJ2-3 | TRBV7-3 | CASSLRGPGSPGITDTQYF | TGTGCCAGCAGCTTACGGGGTCCTGGATCCCCGGGTATCACAGATACGCAGTATTTT
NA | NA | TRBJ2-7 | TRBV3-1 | CASSQVPLRDWAYEQYF | TGTGCCAGCAGCCAAGTACCGTTGCGAGACTGGGCCTACGAGCAGTACTTC
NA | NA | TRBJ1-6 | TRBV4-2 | CASSPGGIHSPLHF | TGTGCCAGCAGCCCCGGCGGTATTCATTCACCCCTCCACTTT
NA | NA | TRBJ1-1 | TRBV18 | CASSSNGNTEAFF | TGTGCCAGCTCAAGTAACGGAAACACTGAAGCTTTCTTT
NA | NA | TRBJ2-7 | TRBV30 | CAWSGVSLAYEQYF | TGTGCCTGGAGTGGGGTTTCTCTCGCCTACGAGCAGTACTTC
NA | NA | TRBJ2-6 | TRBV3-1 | CASRLRTAGSGANVLTF | TGTGCCAGCAGACTTAGGACAGCCGGCTCTGGGGCCAACGTCCTGACTTTC
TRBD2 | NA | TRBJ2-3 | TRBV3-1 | CASSPRTSGNTDTQYF | TGTGCCAGCAGCCCTCGGACTAGCGGAAATACAGATACGCAGTATTTT
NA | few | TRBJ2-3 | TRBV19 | CASRKAGSTDTQYF | TGTGCCAGTAGGAAGGCGGGAAGCACAGATACGCAGTATTTT
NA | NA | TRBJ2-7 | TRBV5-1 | CASSFGRPVRGLSSYEQYF | TGCGCCAGCAGCTTCGGACGTCCGGTGCGCGGGCTGAGCTCCTACGAGCAGTACTTC
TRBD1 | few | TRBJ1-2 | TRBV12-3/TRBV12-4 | CASRRDSPNYGYTF | TGTGCCAGCAGACGGGACAGCCCTAACTATGGCTACACCTTC
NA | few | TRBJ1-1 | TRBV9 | CASSPLPKVQNTEAFF | TGTGCCAGCAGTCCCCTCCCAAAGGTTCAGAACACTGAAGCTTTCTTT
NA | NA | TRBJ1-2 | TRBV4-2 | CASSQATATYGYTF | TGTGCCAGCAGCCAGGCGACGGCTACCTATGGCTACACCTTC
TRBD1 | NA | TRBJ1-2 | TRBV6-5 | CASRLQGAEGYTF | TGTGCCAGCAGACTACAGGGGGCGGAGGGCTACACCTTC
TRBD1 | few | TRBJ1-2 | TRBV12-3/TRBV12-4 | CASSFPDRDGYTF | TGTGCCAGCAGTTTTCCGGACAGGGACGGCTACACCTTC
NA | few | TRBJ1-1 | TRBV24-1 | CATSDSQSTEAFF | TGTGCCACCAGTGATTCACAGAGCACTGAAGCTTTCTTT
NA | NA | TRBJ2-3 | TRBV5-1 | CASSLGGGKTDTQYF | TGCGCCAGCAGCTTGGGCGGCGGGAAGACAGATACGCAGTATTTT
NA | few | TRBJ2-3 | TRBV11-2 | CASSLGLGGGAQYF | TGTGCCAGCAGCTTAGGACTCGGCGGAGGAGCGCAGTATTTT
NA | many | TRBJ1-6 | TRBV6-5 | CASSYRQGWSPLHF | TGTGCCAGCAGTTACCGTCAGGGTTGGTCACCCCTCCACTTT
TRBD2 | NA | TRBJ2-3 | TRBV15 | CATTAGGLGTQYF | TGTGCCACCACGGCGGGGGGGCTGGGTACGCAGTATTTT
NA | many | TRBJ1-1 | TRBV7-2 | CASSSTGRNTEAFF | TGTGCCAGCAGCTCCACAGGGAGGAACACTGAAGCTTTCTTT
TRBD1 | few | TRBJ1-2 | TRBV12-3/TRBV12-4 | CASSPRQGTFYGYTF | TGTGCCAGCAGTCCGCGACAGGGGACGTTTTATGGCTACACCTTC
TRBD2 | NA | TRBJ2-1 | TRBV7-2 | CASSLVGSGLSYNEQFF | TGTGCCAGCAGCTTAGTTGGTAGCGGGCTCTCCTACAATGAGCAGTTCTTC
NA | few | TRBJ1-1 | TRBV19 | CASNEGRVTEAFF | TGTGCCAGTAATGAGGGCCGGGTCACTGAAGCTTTCTTT
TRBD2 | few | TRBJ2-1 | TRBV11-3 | CASSLRGLAASYNEQFF | TGTGCCAGCAGCTTAAGGGGACTAGCGGCGTCCTACAATGAGCAGTTCTTC
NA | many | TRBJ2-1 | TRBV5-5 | CASSLELGGVNEQFF | TGTGCCAGCAGCTTGGAACTAGGTGGAGTCAATGAGCAGTTCTTC
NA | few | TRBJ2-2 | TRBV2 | CASSAGPTGELFF | TGTGCCAGCAGTGCAGGGCCCACCGGGGAGCTGTTTTTT
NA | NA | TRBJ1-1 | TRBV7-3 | CANPMDSWNTEAFF | TGTGCCAACCCGATGGACAGTTGGAACACTGAAGCTTTCTTT
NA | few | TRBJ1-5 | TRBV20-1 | CSARDAMRTRNQPQHF | TGCAGTGCTAGAGACGCCATGCGGACCCGCAATCAGCCCCAGCATTTT
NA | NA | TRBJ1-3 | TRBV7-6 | CASSLDPGNTIYF | TGTGCCAGCAGCTTAGACCCTGGAAACACCATATATTTT
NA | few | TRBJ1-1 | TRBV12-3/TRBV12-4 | CASSLLGANTEAFF | TGTGCCAGCAGTTTACTGGGGGCGAACACTGAAGCTTTCTTT
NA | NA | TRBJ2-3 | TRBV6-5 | CASSTPGPPTDTQYF | TGTGCCAGCAGTACTCCGGGACCTCCTACAGATACGCAGTATTTT